What follows are 27 T cell receptor beta chains derived from one specimen sequenced in a study of regulatory T cells in long-lasting Graves disease. Library construction for TCR beta used iRepertoire HTBI primers and Arm-PCR of CDR3 regions. TCRdb re-analysed the multiplex PCR reads in MiXCR, keeping a single row per CDR3 protein. Of around 360,000 distinct CDR3 sequences in the sample, about a sixth were seen once. Time point indicated: newly diagnosed GD, antithyroid drugs for less than 3 months. RNA extracted from PBMCs served as the sequencing template. These same data were also listed under a study on T cells in Graves' hyperthyroidism and ophthalmopathy.

Specimen: peripheral blood mononuclear cells (PBMCs), collected at new diagnosis, from a patient treated with antithyroid drugs. Every receptor here comes from a woman between 18 and 29 years old with Graves disease.

This clonotype has ten or more counts. J is TRBJ1-2 and V is TRBV20-1; maybe TRBD1 (5 bases). With 3 bases removed from V and 2 bases from J, the gap between germline ends came to 10 bases. The CDR3 extends over 13 amino acids. Looked up from germline, CDR1 is DFQATT and CDR2 is SNEGSKA (reference sequence). In DNA form, the CDR3 reads TGCAGTGCTAGGATACAGGAGAACTATGGCTACACCTTC. Encoded protein: CSARIQENYGYTF.

This clonotype was seen repeatedly, ten times or more. This chain uses TRBV6-1 with TRBJ2-1, with a weak D call TRBD2 (6 bases). CDR1 MNHNS and CDR2 SASEGT come from the germline V gene. CDR3 length: 17 amino acids. V lost 0 bases and J lost 7, with 19 bases in between. CDR3 in amino acids: CASSEAGARVGRNEQFF. The CDR3 DNA reads as TGTGCCAGCAGTGAAGCCGGGGCCAGGGTGGGGAGGAATGAGCAGTTCTTC.

This clonotype came up a few times. The chain uses TRBV6-2 or TRBV6-3 and TRBJ2-1; TRBD2 agrees at 15 bases. Germline CDR1 and CDR2: MNHEY and SVGEGT. The CDR3 is 17 residues long. The junction had 4 bases not matched to a gene; V was cut back by 2 bases and J by 5 bases. The CDR3 here is CASSYTGLAGGHNEQFF. CDR3 DNA: TGTGCCAGCAGTTACACGGGACTAGCGGGAGGTCACAATGAGCAGTTCTTC.

The chain's CDR3 is CAKGQAGTDTQYF. The CDR3 region has the DNA TGTGCCAAAGGACAGGCGGGCACAGATACGCAGTATTTT. This chain joins TRBV25-1 and TRBJ2-3, with TRBD1 identical over 7 bases. The CDR3 sequence is 13 residues long. The trim removed 10 bases at V and 1 base at J, leaving 5 bases unmatched. The V gene's germline CDR1 is MGHDK and CDR2 SYGVNS.

The table lists this clonotype with many counts. The V gene is TRBV20-1, the J gene TRBJ2-2, with D possibly being TRBD2 (6 bases). V was shortened by 1 base and J by 7 bases, with 19 bases between the two germline ends. The CDR3 sequence is 16 residues long. CDR1 is DFQATT, CDR2 SNEGSKA, per germline (reference sequence). CDR3 coding DNA: TGCAGTGCTAGAGGGGACTTAAAGATGGGGGGCGGGGAGCTGTTTTTT. Translating gives CSARGDLKMGGGELFF.

This clonotype was counted a few times. This chain joins TRBV9 and TRBJ2-3; 13 positions agree with TRBD2. V was clipped by 4 bases and J by 3 bases; unmatched bases: 8. This CDR3 spans 17 amino acids. CDR1 is SGDLS, CDR2 YYNGEE, per germline. The CDR3 DNA is TGTGCCAGCAGCAAAGAGACTAGCGGGGGGCCAACAGATACGCAGTATTTT. This codes for CASSKETSGGPTDTQYF.

This clonotype was detected only a few times. A far larger clone is one base from this, pointing to a likely read error. A read error is likely, as this CDR3 ends without the conserved phenylalanine or tryptophan. V usage is TRBV11-1 and J usage is TRBJ2-3; unclear D gene. Trimming took off 1 base at V and 5 bases at J, with 7 bases between the two ends. The CDR3 has 13 amino acids. The germline V gene has CDR1 SGHAT and CDR2 FQDESV (reference sequence). CDR3 nucleotide sequence: TGTGCCAGCAGCTTAGAGACTTTAGATACGCAGTATCTT. Protein: CASSLETLDTQYL.

This clonotype was observed a handful of times. The V call is TRBV6-1, the J call TRBJ1-1; a possible D gene is TRBD1 (6 bases). The CDR3 extends over 14 amino acids. V dropped 4 bases and J dropped 2 bases, with 11 bases sitting between them. Per the germline V gene, CDR1 is MNHNS and CDR2 is SASEGT. CDR3 DNA: TGTGCCAGCAGTGGGAGGACAGTTAACACTGAAGCTTTCTTT. Translated, it gives CASSGRTVNTEAFF.

This clonotype was seen ten or more times. The rearrangement links TRBV30 to TRBJ2-7; 10 bases fit TRBD2. This CDR3 has 13 amino acids. The ends lost 8 bases at V and 2 bases at J; junction bases unmatched: 6. Per the germline V gene, CDR1 is GTSNPN and CDR2 is SVGIG (reference sequence). The CDR3 DNA reads TGTGCCAGACAAGCGGGAGGGCCCTACGAGCAGTACTTC. Encoded protein: CARQAGGPYEQYF.

This clonotype was counted only a few times. The rearrangement uses TRBV14 and TRBJ1-3, with 10 bases identical to TRBD1. The length of the CDR3 is 15 residues. J lost 3 bases, V lost 4 bases, and 3 bases had no gene match. Per germline, CDR1 SGHDN and CDR2 FVKESK. CDR3 in amino acids: CASSPRDRGGNTIYF. The CDR3, as DNA: TGTGCCAGCAGCCCCCGGGACAGGGGTGGAAACACCATATATTTT.

J is TRBJ2-5 and V is TRBV5-1; D may be TRBD1 (5 bases). Trimming left V 2 bases short and J 5 bases short, with 13 bases between. The CDR3 has 14 residues. Germline CDR1 and CDR2: SGHRS and YFSETQ. CDR3 in DNA: TGCGCCAGCAGCTTAACGCGAAAGGGGGAGACCCAGTACTTC. Amino acids: CASSLTRKGETQYF. Complete variable domain (other parts from reference TRBV5-1 and TRBJ2-5): KAGVTQTPRYLIKTRGQQVTLSCSPISGHRSVSWYQQTPGQGLQFLFEYFSETQRNKGNFPGRFSGRQFSNSRSEMNVSTLELGDSALYLCASSLTRKGETQYFGPGTRLLVL.

This clonotype was counted ten times or more. The chain has TRBV14 and TRBJ2-1, with 8 nucleotides matching TRBD1. Germline V CDR1 and CDR2: SGHDN, FVKESK. V shed 2 bases and J 4 bases; nucleotides not matched to a gene: 10. The CDR3 consists of 17 residues. The DNA for the CDR3 is TGTGCCAGCAGCCAACCTGACAGGGGTGATTGGTACAATGAGCAGTTCTTC. It specifies CASSQPDRGDWYNEQFF. The full variable domain, rest sourced from reference TRBV14 and TRBJ2-1, is EAGVTQFPSHSVIEKGQTVTLRCDPISGHDNLYWYRRVMGKEIKFLLHFVKESKQDESGMPNNRFLAERTGGTYSTLKVQPAELEDSGVYFCASSQPDRGDWYNEQFFGPGTRLTVL.

As regards this clonotype: One base away lies a much larger clone, so this may be a sequencing read error. The chain has TRBV4-2 and TRBJ2-7, with 8 bases aligning to TRBD1. This CDR3 contains 17 residues. Per the germline V gene, CDR1 is LGHNA and CDR2 is YNFKEQ. The CDR3 spells CASGQVGFQGAGYEQYF. CDR3 nucleotide sequence: TGTGCCAGCGGCCAAGTAGGGTTCCAGGGGGCTGGATACGAGCAGTACTTC.

This clonotype was detected many times. A junction end diverges from the germline sequence, so it may reflect a read error. J is TRBJ2-1 and V is TRBV7-7; no reliable D call. Germline CDR1 reads SSHAT; CDR2 reads FNYEAQ (reference sequence). There are 18 residues in the CDR3. This CDR3 reads CASSKSTRRPRSYNEQFF. The CDR3 region has the DNA TGTGCTAGCAGCAAATCCACCCGCCGGCCACGGAGCTACAATGAGCAGTTCTTC. The complete variable domain, with remaining parts taken from reference TRBV7-7 and TRBJ2-1, reads GAGVSQSPRYKVTKRGQDVTLRCDPISSHATLYWYQQALGQGPEFLTYFNYEAQPDKSGLPSDRFSAERPEGSISTLTIQRTEQRDSAMYRCASSKSTRRPRSYNEQFFGPGTRLTVL.

The rearrangement joins TRBV6-5 to TRBJ2-5; D ambiguous. The closer fit of TRBJ2-1 to the DNA end suggests the J call may be wrong. The CDR3 loop spans 10 amino acids. Germline V gives CDR1 MNHEY, CDR2 SVGAGI. Here the CDR3 reads CASSYPEQFF. The CDR3 DNA reads TGTGCCAGCAGTTATCCTGAGCAGTTCTTC.

This clonotype was picked up a small number of times. The chain combines TRBV19 with TRBJ2-3; D not certain. Germline loops: CDR1 LNHDA, CDR2 SQIVND (reference sequence). The CDR3 has 14 residues. V gave up 5 bases and J gave up 1 base, with 10 bases separating them. In DNA, the CDR3 is TGTGCCAGTAGTTCGGGCCACCGCACAGATACGCAGTATTTT. Amino acid sequence: CASSSGHRTDTQYF.

This clonotype was counted at least ten times. V gene TRBV12-3 or TRBV12-4 combines with J gene TRBJ2-7; no clear D. The CDR3 extends over 12 amino acids. V was shortened by 6 bases and J by 2 bases, with 8 bases between the two germline ends. In nucleotides, the CDR3 is TGTGCCAGCAGCCAAACGGCCTACGAGCAGTACTTC. Residues: CASSQTAYEQYF.

This clonotype was picked up many times. The V call is TRBV30, the J call TRBJ2-3; tentative D call: TRBD1 (6 bases). V lost 4 bases and J lost 2, with 10 bases in between. This CDR3 is built from 13 residues. The germline gives CDR1 GTSNPN, CDR2 SVGIG (reference sequence). CDR3 sequence: CAWTGTYTDTQYF. CDR3 bases: TGTGCCTGGACAGGGACATACACAGATACGCAGTATTTT. The full variable domain, in which reference TRBV30 and TRBJ2-3 provide the parts outside the CDR3, is SQTIHQWPATLVQPVGSPLSLECTVEGTSNPNLYWYRQAAGRGLQLLFYSVGIGQISSEVPQNLSASRPQDRQFILSSKKLLLSDSGFYLCAWTGTYTDTQYFGPGTRLTVL.

This clonotype was recorded at least ten times. The V gene is TRBV5-8, the J gene TRBJ2-1; D remains unclear. V was clipped by 0 bases and J by 0 bases, with 7 bases between them. This CDR3 is built from 15 residues. Germline V CDR1 and CDR2: SGHTS, YDEGEE. The CDR3 nucleotides are TGTGCCAGCAGCTTGGGAGAGAGCTCCTACAATGAGCAGTTCTTC. Translating gives CASSLGESSYNEQFF.

Worth noting for this clonotype: It is likely a read error: a sequence one base away is far more abundant. The chain carries TRBV12-3 or TRBV12-4 and TRBJ2-1; TRBD2 matches at 10 bases. After removal of 6 bases from V and 7 bases from J, the junction contained 9 bases not matched to a gene. The CDR3 has 15 residues. The CDR3 DNA reads as TGTGCCAGCAGCGCCGGGACTAGCGATATGAATGAGCAGTTCTTC. It specifies CASSAGTSDMNEQFF.

This clonotype was recorded many times. This chain uses TRBV9 with TRBJ2-3; 9 positions agree with TRBD2. V was pared by 3 bases and J by 4 bases, with 6 bases of the junction left unmatched. The germline V gene has CDR1 SGDLS and CDR2 YYNGEE. This CDR3 is built from 15 residues. The CDR3 region has the DNA TGTGCCAGCAGCGGTAGCGGGGGCAGGGCAGATACGCAGTATTTT. This gives the protein CASSGSGGRADTQYF. Variable domain in full (rest from reference TRBV9 and TRBJ2-3): DSGVTQTPKHLITATGQRVTLRCSPRSGDLSVYWYQQSLDQGLQFLIQYYNGEERAKGNILERFSAQQFPDLHSELNLSSLELGDSALYFCASSGSGGRADTQYFGPGTRLTVL.

This clonotype was detected only a few times. V gene TRBV7-9 combines with J gene TRBJ1-2; possible D gene TRBD1, 5 bases. CDR3 length: 11 residues. V was clipped by 8 bases and J by 8 bases, with 12 bases between them. Germline lookup yields CDR1 SEHNR and CDR2 FQNEAQ (reference sequence). CDR3 DNA: TGTGCCAGCCTCCAGGGCGGAGGCTACACCTTC. Protein product: CASLQGGGYTF.

This clonotype has at least ten counts. The V and J genes are TRBV7-6 and TRBJ1-1; weak D call: TRBD1 (6 bases). Germline CDR1 is SGHVS and CDR2 is FNYEAQ. Between the trimmed V and J ends, which lost 4 bases and 6 bases, there was a span of 21 bases. This CDR3 region has 16 residues. In DNA form, the CDR3 reads TGTGCCAGCAGCTCGCAACCGGGACAAATTTCACCTGAAGCTTTCTTT. This sequence encodes CASSSQPGQISPEAFF.

This clonotype was counted ten times or more. The gene calls are TRBV29-1 and TRBJ2-4, with D uncertain. Trimming left V 7 bases short and J 0 bases short, with 10 bases between. There are 13 residues in the CDR3. Germline loops: CDR1 SQVTM, CDR2 ANQGSEA. CDR3 nucleotide sequence: TGCAGCGGTACTGGAATAGCCAAAAACATTCAGTACTTC. This codes for CSGTGIAKNIQYF.

This rearrangement joins TRBV12-3 or TRBV12-4 to TRBJ2-3; 9 bases agree with TRBD2. The CDR3 sequence is 19 residues long. With 4 bases clipped from V and 0 bases from J, the junction kept 14 bases outside the gene matches. CDR3 sequence reads: CASSSRDFTSGLSTDTQYF. In DNA form, the CDR3 reads TGTGCCAGCAGTTCCCGAGACTTCACTAGCGGGTTGAGCACAGATACGCAGTATTTT.

This clonotype was counted many times. V and J are TRBV20-1 and TRBJ2-5; 9 bases fit TRBD1. The CDR3 runs to 14 residues. CDR1 DFQATT and CDR2 SNEGSKA come from the germline V gene (reference sequence). Trimming took 0 bases from V and 4 from J; bases not matched to a gene: 3. The CDR3 sequence is CSAREGTGIETQYF. DNA for the CDR3: TGCAGTGCTAGAGAGGGGACAGGGATAGAGACCCAGTACTTC.

This clonotype was seen repeatedly, ten times or more. V gene TRBV5-1 combines with J gene TRBJ2-1; D not resolved. Trimming took 3 bases from V and 0 from J, leaving 16 bases between them. Germline V gene data show CDR1 as SGHRS and CDR2 as YFSETQ. The CDR3 sequence is 17 residues long. In DNA form, the CDR3 reads TGCGCCAGCAGCTCGCAGAACACCTTAACCTCCTACAATGAGCAGTTCTTC. Its translation: CASSSQNTLTSYNEQFF.